This is a list of T cell receptor beta chains from one sample in a study of graft-versus-host responses after intestinal transplantation. Sequencing was performed with immunoSEQ multiplex PCR; in TCRdb, only in-frame clones are kept and a portion is missing. The sample comprises around 37,000 clones, about 90% of which are singletons, and more than 15% rests with the top ten. This specimen consisted of ileum tissue, obtained 204 days after intestinal transplant. These receptors all stem from a human patient who received an intestinal transplant, so some T cells may come from the graft donor. CDR3s leave out the opening cysteine and the closing phenylalanine or tryptophan. Fields, in order: V gene, D gene, J gene, CDR3 protein. A D gene is named only where the DNA matches it firmly.

V: TRBV29-1
D: .
J: TRBJ1-1
CDR3: SVGGARTEAF

V: TRBV28
D: .
J: TRBJ2-1
CDR3: ASSFSVNEQF

V: TRBV5-1
D: .
J: TRBJ2-2
CDR3: ASGGQGDTGELF

V: TRBV5-1
D: .
J: TRBJ2-6
CDR3: ASSLRSRVSGANVLT

V: TRBV4-1
D: TRBD1
J: TRBJ2-7
CDR3: ASSQDGGTGGYEQY

V: TRBV5-1
D: .
J: TRBJ2-7
CDR3: ASSLEWGTPSYEQY

V: TRBV28
D: .
J: TRBJ1-6
CDR3: ASSLQRLSSYNSPLH

V: TRBV27
D: .
J: TRBJ1-2
CDR3: ASSFGGGSYGYT

V: TRBV2
D: .
J: TRBJ2-1
CDR3: ASSGGVALGGTNNEQF

V: TRBV7-9
D: TRBD1
J: TRBJ2-7
CDR3: ASSPRTGEGSYEQY

V: TRBV28
D: TRBD2
J: TRBJ2-1
CDR3: ASSLAGLGSYNEQF

V: TRBV5-1
D: TRBD1
J: TRBJ1-2
CDR3: ASSPTGAGRDYT

V: TRBV9
D: .
J: TRBJ2-3
CDR3: ASSLLSGSTDTQY

V: TRBV5-1
D: .
J: TRBJ2-1
CDR3: ASRGQGMSDEQF

V: TRBV6-1
D: .
J: TRBJ2-1
CDR3: ASSRGQGNNEQF

V: TRBV5-6
D: .
J: TRBJ2-5
CDR3: ASSFGPGQTQY

V: TRBV20-1
D: .
J: TRBJ2-3
CDR3: SRTDTQY

V: TRBV18
D: TRBD2
J: TRBJ2-7
CDR3: ASSKGLAGMDEQY

V: TRBV5-1
D: .
J: TRBJ1-2
CDR3: ASSLDPGVVYGYT

V: TRBV4-1
D: TRBD1
J: TRBJ2-3
CDR3: ASSQDPDRGTDTQY

V: TRBV28
D: .
J: TRBJ2-1
CDR3: ASTRTATYNEQF

V: TRBV6-1
D: .
J: TRBJ2-4
CDR3: ASSAPGLLAKNIQY

V: TRBV27
D: .
J: TRBJ2-3
CDR3: ASSFGIEPYTQY

V: TRBV5-4
D: .
J: TRBJ2-2
CDR3: ASSGRRAGNGELF

V: TRBV7-2
D: TRBD1
J: TRBJ2-7
CDR3: ASSPREHRGGEQY

V: TRBV19
D: .
J: TRBJ2-1
CDR3: ASSPRLESFEQF

V: TRBV7-2
D: TRBD2
J: TRBJ2-7
CDR3: ASSLDVTSGVYEQY

V: TRBV6-1
D: .
J: TRBJ2-1
CDR3: ASRPTGARDEQF

V: TRBV15
D: .
J: TRBJ1-1
CDR3: ATSGPTAMNTEAF

V: TRBV6-1
D: .
J: TRBJ1-1
CDR3: ASSERWVEAF

V: TRBV29-1
D: .
J: TRBJ2-3
CDR3: SVDTGRTDTQY

V: TRBV7-2
D: .
J: TRBJ2-3
CDR3: ASSSTRLTDTQY

V: TRBV14
D: TRBD1
J: TRBJ1-2
CDR3: ASSQDWTGFYGYT

V: TRBV28
D: .
J: TRBJ1-2
CDR3: ASSKGVRGSYGYT

V: TRBV28
D: .
J: TRBJ2-6
CDR3: ASSLRLPGANVLT

V: TRBV6-6
D: TRBD2
J: TRBJ2-7
CDR3: ASRTSGSEQY

V: TRBV4-2
D: .
J: TRBJ1-4
CDR3: ASSGHGGGLSLIEKLF

V: TRBV11-2
D: .
J: TRBJ2-7
CDR3: ASSLEARGYEQY

V: TRBV5-1
D: TRBD1
J: TRBJ2-3
CDR3: ATRQGATDTQY

V: TRBV7-8
D: .
J: TRBJ2-7
CDR3: ASSFGTPYEQY

V: TRBV6-5
D: .
J: TRBJ1-5
CDR3: ASSYRGGQPQH

V: TRBV6-6
D: TRBD1
J: TRBJ2-2
CDR3: ASSVTGGDNGELF

V: TRBV30
D: .
J: TRBJ2-1
CDR3: AWTGGGEQF

V: TRBV5-1
D: TRBD1
J: TRBJ2-1
CDR3: ASSSGQAPRVDEQF

V: TRBV11-2
D: .
J: TRBJ2-1
CDR3: ASSRTGSGRSYNEQF

V: TRBV7-6
D: TRBD1
J: TRBJ2-7
CDR3: ASRSTTGSEQY

V: TRBV7-9
D: .
J: TRBJ2-5
CDR3: ASSLDSRETQY

V: TRBV7-8
D: .
J: TRBJ2-1
CDR3: ASSLDHRTPSDEQF

V: TRBV28
D: TRBD1
J: TRBJ2-7
CDR3: ASSSSGTGTYEQY

V: TRBV27
D: .
J: TRBJ2-7
CDR3: ASSSTYEQY

V: TRBV2
D: TRBD1
J: .
CDR3: ASSELGQGPYEQY

V: TRBV29-1
D: .
J: TRBJ2-1
CDR3: SVGRSSYNEQF